This T cell receptor (beta chain) was obtained from a study of blood T cell repertoires in COVID-19. On the study more broadly: Material from acute and convalescent COVID-19 was sourced from the United States, Italy and Spain.

Per the authors' pipeline: Researchers report that nucleated cell counts were estimated from reference gene primer amplification. Data came from immunoSEQ multiplex PCR; TCRdb stores just in-frame clones and leaves some out. D and trimming were read from the DNA, whereas the V and J calls and clone size are those reported in that table. The sample lists 160,000 or so clones, 78% occurring once. This clone has only one observation. The clonotype originates from a woman at least 80 years old with acute or convalescent COVID-19. Sequenced sample: peripheral blood.

The CDR3 region has the DNA TGTGCCAGCAAGTCCGGGACTAGCGTCACAGATACGCAGTATTTT. Amino acids: CASKSGTSVTDTQYF. The chain joins TRBV6-4 to TRBJ2-3, with 10 bases fitting TRBD2. CDR1 is MRHNA, CDR2 SNTAGT, per germline. The CDR3 totals 15 residues. The trim removed 7 bases at V and 2 bases at J, leaving 6 bases unmatched.